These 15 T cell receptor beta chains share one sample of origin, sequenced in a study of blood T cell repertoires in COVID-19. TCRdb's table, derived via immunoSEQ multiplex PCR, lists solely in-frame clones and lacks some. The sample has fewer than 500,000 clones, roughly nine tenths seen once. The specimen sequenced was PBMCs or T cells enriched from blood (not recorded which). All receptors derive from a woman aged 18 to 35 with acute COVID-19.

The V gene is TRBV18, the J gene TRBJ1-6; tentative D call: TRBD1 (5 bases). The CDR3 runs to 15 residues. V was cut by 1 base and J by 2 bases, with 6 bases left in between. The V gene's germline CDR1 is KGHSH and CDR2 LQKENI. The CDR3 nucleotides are TGTGCCAGCTCACCACAGACAGCCTATAATTCACCCCTCCACTTT. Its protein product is CASSPQTAYNSPLHF.

CDR3: CASSSLTGLNQPQHF. In nucleotides, the CDR3 is TGTGCCAGCAGTAGTCTCACAGGTCTCAATCAGCCCCAGCATTTT. V gene TRBV28 combines with J gene TRBJ1-5, with D tentatively TRBD1 (5 bases). The CDR3 totals 15 residues. V gave up 5 bases and J gave up 3 bases, with 14 bases separating them. CDR1 is MDHEN, CDR2 SYDVKM, per germline.

Written as DNA, the CDR3 is TGTGCCAGCAGCTTGCCCGGGGATAAACTGTTTTTT. Its protein is CASSLPGDKLFF. This chain joins TRBV7-9 and TRBJ1-4; D is undetermined. The CDR3 loop spans 12 amino acids. CDR1 is SEHNR, CDR2 FQNEAQ, per germline (reference sequence). The germline V and J ends were trimmed by 3 bases and 11 bases, with 10 bases remaining between them.

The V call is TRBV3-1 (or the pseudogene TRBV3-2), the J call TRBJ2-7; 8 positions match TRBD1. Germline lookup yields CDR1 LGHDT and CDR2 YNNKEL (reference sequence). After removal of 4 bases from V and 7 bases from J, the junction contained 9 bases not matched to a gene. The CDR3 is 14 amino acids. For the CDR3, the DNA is TGTGCCAGCAGCCCCTTAGGACAGGGTGGGGAGCAGTACTTC. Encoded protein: CASSPLGQGGEQYF.

The CDR3 DNA is TGTGCCAGCTCAAGGGACAGTGTGGAATTCGGGCAGTACTTC. Amino acids: CASSRDSVEFGQYF. The V call is TRBV18, the J call TRBJ2-7; the match to TRBD1 covers 7 bases. CDR1 is KGHSH and CDR2 is LQKENI in the germline V gene. CDR3 length: 14 residues. The V gene end was trimmed by 5 bases and the J gene end by 9 bases; junction bases not matched to a gene: 13.

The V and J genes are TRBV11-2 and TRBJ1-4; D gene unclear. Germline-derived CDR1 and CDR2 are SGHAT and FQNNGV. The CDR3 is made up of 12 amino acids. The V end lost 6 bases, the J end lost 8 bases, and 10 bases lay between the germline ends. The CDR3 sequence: CASRRGDEKLFF. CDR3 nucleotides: TGTGCCAGCAGGCGCGGAGACGAAAAACTGTTTTTT.

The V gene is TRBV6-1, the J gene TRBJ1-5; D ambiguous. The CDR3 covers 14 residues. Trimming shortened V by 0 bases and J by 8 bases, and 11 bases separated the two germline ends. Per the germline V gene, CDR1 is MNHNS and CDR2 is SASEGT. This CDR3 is CASSEAGRFEPQHF. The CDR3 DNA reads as TGTGCCAGCAGTGAAGCGGGCAGGTTTGAGCCCCAGCATTTT.

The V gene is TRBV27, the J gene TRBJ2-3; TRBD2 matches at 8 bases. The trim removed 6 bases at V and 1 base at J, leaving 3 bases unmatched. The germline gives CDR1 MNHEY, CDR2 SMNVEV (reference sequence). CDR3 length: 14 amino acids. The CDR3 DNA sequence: TGTGCCAGCAGAGAGCGGGGGCGCACAGATACGCAGTATTTT. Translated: CASRERGRTDTQYF.

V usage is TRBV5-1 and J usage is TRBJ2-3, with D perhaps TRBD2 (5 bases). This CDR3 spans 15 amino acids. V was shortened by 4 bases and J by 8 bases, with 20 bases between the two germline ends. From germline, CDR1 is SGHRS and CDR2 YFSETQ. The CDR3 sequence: CASSVSGREEATQYF. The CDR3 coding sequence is TGCGCCAGCAGCGTATCGGGGAGAGAGGAGGCTACGCAGTATTTT. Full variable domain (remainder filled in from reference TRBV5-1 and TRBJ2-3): KAGVTQTPRYLIKTRGQQVTLSCSPISGHRSVSWYQQTPGQGLQFLFEYFSETQRNKGNFPGRFSGRQFSNSRSEMNVSTLELGDSALYLCASSVSGREEATQYFGPGTRLTVL.

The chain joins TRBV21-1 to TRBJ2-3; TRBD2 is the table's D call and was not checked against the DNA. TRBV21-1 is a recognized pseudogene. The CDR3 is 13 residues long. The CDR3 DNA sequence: TGTGCCAGCACCGGGGGGCGCACAGATACGCAGTATTTT. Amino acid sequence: CASTGGRTDTQYF.

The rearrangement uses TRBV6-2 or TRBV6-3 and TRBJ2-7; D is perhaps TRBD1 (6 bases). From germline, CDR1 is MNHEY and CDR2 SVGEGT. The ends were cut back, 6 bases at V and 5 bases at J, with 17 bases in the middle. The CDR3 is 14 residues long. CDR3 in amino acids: CASSVTGSGHEQYF. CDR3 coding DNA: TGTGCCAGCAGCGTAACAGGGAGCGGCCACGAGCAGTACTTC.

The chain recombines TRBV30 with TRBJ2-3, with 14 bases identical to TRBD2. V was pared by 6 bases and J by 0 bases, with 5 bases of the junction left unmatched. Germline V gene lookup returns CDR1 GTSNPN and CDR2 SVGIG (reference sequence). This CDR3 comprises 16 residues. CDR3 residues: CACGLAGGPSTDTQYF. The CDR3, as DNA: TGTGCCTGTGGACTAGCGGGAGGTCCCAGCACAGATACGCAGTATTTT.

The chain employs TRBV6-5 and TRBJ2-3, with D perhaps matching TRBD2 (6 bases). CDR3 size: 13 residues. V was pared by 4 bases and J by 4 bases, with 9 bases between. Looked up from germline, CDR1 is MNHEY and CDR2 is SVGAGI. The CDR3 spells CASSSPGADTQYF. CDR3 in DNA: TGTGCCAGCAGTTCCCCGGGGGCAGATACGCAGTATTTT.

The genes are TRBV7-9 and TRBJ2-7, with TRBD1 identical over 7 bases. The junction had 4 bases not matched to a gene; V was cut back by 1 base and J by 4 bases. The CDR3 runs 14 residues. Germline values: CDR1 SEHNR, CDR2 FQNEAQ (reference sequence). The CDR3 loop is CASSLGGQRYEQYF. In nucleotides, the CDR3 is TGTGCCAGCAGCTTAGGGGGACAGAGATACGAGCAGTACTTC.

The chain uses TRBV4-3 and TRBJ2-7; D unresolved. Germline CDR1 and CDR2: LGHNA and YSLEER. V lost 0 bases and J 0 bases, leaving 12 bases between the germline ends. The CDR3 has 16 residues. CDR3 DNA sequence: TGCGCCAGCAGCCAAGATTGGGCATCGAGCTCCTACGAGCAGTACTTC. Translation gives CASSQDWASSSYEQYF.